A single sample is the source of the 14 T cell receptor beta chains below, sequenced in a study of shared clonotypes between healthy human individuals. Some clones are missing from TCRdb's copy, which holds only in-frame ones; the method was immunoSEQ multiplex PCR. This repertoire shows approximately 720,000 clones, about 90% found once; its top ten account for about 24%. CD45RO-negative, CCR7-selected cells formed the naive CD8 fraction, which excluded terminally differentiated effector memory CD45RA+ cells. Material for sequencing was naive CD8+ T cells sorted from blood. The receptor source for this set is a man in his thirties or forties in good health.

The rearrangement links TRBV19 to TRBJ2-2; D remains unclear. With 0 bases removed from V and 6 bases from J, the gap between germline ends came to 8 bases. The CDR3 has 14 amino acids. Germline-derived CDR1 and CDR2 are LNHDA and SQIVND (reference sequence). The CDR3 loop is CASSIEGFAGELFF. Written as DNA, the CDR3 is TGTGCCAGTAGTATAGAGGGGTTCGCCGGGGAGCTGTTTTTT.

The chain employs TRBV23-1 and TRBJ2-5; D assignment may be TRBD1 or TRBD2 (6 bases each). TRBV23-1 is an ORF for which the function is uncertain. The CDR3 length is 16 residues. Trimming left V 3 bases short and J 4 bases short, with 18 bases between. Written as DNA, the CDR3 is TGCGCCAGCAGTCAGGCGGGACACAACTCGGGAGAGACCCAGTACTTC. As protein: CASSQAGHNSGETQYF.

This rearrangement joins TRBV5-6 to TRBJ2-1; D is unclear. This CDR3 has 14 amino acids. The ends were cut back, 3 bases at V and 9 bases at J, with 16 bases in the middle. CDR1 SGHDT and CDR2 YYEEEE come from the germline V gene. The CDR3 bases are TGTGCCAGCAGCTATTTGAACTTAGCCGGTGAGCAGTTCTTC. It translates to CASSYLNLAGEQFF. Variable domain in full (rest from reference TRBV5-6 and TRBJ2-1): DAGVTQSPTHLIKTRGQQVTLRCSPKSGHDTVSWYQQALGQGPQFIFQYYEEEERQRGNFPDRFSGHQFPNYSSELNVNALLLGDSALYLCASSYLNLAGEQFFGPGTRLTVL.

The chain has TRBV7-9 and TRBJ2-3; 7 bases agree with TRBD2. The CDR3 contains 18 residues. With V trimmed by 5 bases and J by 4 bases, 18 bases remained unmatched. From germline, CDR1 is SEHNR and CDR2 FQNEAQ (reference sequence). CDR3 in amino acids: CASSAPGGRAWEADTQYF. The CDR3 DNA reads TGTGCCAGCAGCGCACCGGGGGGACGGGCCTGGGAGGCAGATACGCAGTATTTT. Based on the CDR3 plus reference TRBV7-9 and TRBJ2-3, the full variable domain is DTGVSQNPRHKITKRGQNVTFRCDPISEHNRLYWYRQTLGQGPEFLTYFQNEAQLEKSRLLSDRFSAERPKGSFSTLEIQRTEQGDSAMYLCASSAPGGRAWEADTQYFGPGTRLTVL.

The chain recombines TRBV28 with TRBJ2-2, with 8 bases lining up with TRBD1. V was pared by 5 bases and J by 7 bases, with 9 bases of the junction left unmatched. The CDR3 is 15 amino acids. Germline V gene sequence: CDR1 MDHEN, CDR2 SYDVKM. The CDR3 protein is CASSPGQGIDGELFF. The CDR3 region has the DNA TGTGCCAGCAGTCCCGGACAGGGTATTGACGGGGAGCTGTTTTTT.

CDR3 in DNA: TGCGCCAGCAGCCTTCCCGGAGCGGGAGTGCATGAGCAGTTCTTC. Amino acid sequence: CASSLPGAGVHEQFF. This chain links TRBV4-1 with TRBJ2-1, with 8 bases matching TRBD2. Germline CDR1 is MGHRA and CDR2 is YSYEKL. The CDR3 contains 15 residues. V shed 4 bases and J 8 bases; nucleotides not matched to a gene: 10.

The V call is TRBV6-1, the J call TRBJ2-7; 8 nucleotides align to TRBD2. Germline trimming cut 0 bases from V and 0 bases from J; bases unmatched to any gene: 13. Germline loops: CDR1 MNHNS, CDR2 SASEGT. This CDR3 is 19 amino acids long. The CDR3: CASSEAEGFSGTYSYEQYF. The DNA of the CDR3 is TGTGCCAGCAGTGAAGCGGAGGGGTTTAGCGGGACTTACTCCTACGAGCAGTACTTC.

The chain recombines TRBV5-1 with TRBJ2-3; perhaps TRBD1 as D (7 bases). V was trimmed by 1 base and J by 0 bases, leaving 21 bases between them. The germline V gene encodes CDR1 SGHRS and CDR2 YFSETQ. CDR3 size: 19 residues. The DNA for the CDR3 is TGCGCCAGCAGCTTGCCCAACAGGGGCTGGGGGGTGAGCACAGATACGCAGTATTTT. Protein: CASSLPNRGWGVSTDTQYF.

V is TRBV2 and J is TRBJ2-5; no definite D call. This CDR3 contains 10 residues. Trimming shortened V by 9 bases and J by 4 bases, and 6 bases separated the two germline ends. Per germline, CDR1 SNHLY and CDR2 FYNNEI. In DNA form, the CDR3 reads TGTGCCAGTCGGGCAGAGACCCAGTACTTC. As protein: CASRAETQYF.

V and J are TRBV7-2 and TRBJ2-2, with TRBD2 identical over 7 bases. Germline assignment: CDR1 SGHTA and CDR2 FQGNSA. This CDR3 has 16 residues. The V and J ends lost 1 base and 1 base, in that order; junction bases with no gene match: 3. Here the CDR3 DNA reads TGTGCCAGCAGCTTAGAGCCTAGCGGGAACACCGGGGAGCTGTTTTTT. Amino acid sequence: CASSLEPSGNTGELFF.

The V and J genes are TRBV7-9 and TRBJ2-3, with TRBD1 matching 8 bases. With V trimmed by 0 bases and J by 5 bases, 7 bases remained unmatched. The length of the CDR3 is 16 residues. Per the germline V gene, CDR1 is SEHNR and CDR2 is FQNEAQ (reference sequence). The DNA for the CDR3 is TGTGCCAGCAGCTTAGCGCAGGGGGCGCGGGGAGATACGCAGTATTTT. Translated, it gives CASSLAQGARGDTQYF.

The gene calls are TRBV11-2 and TRBJ2-7; D not resolved. Germline CDR1 SGHAT, CDR2 FQNNGV. Trimming took 5 bases from V and 1 from J, leaving 12 bases between them. The CDR3 is 14 amino acids. In DNA form, the CDR3 reads TGTGCCAGCAGCCCCGGTGTCGGGTCCTACGAGCAGTACTTC. Its protein product is CASSPGVGSYEQYF.

V usage is TRBV7-9 and J usage is TRBJ1-2; no clear D gene. Germline CDR1 SEHNR, CDR2 FQNEAQ (reference sequence). Trimming pared 4 bases from V and 4 bases from J, leaving 19 bases between. The CDR3 covers 16 residues. The CDR3 nucleotides are TGTGCCAGCAGCTCCCCGCGTACTAGGGCCATCTATGGCTACACCTTC. Amino acids: CASSSPRTRAIYGYTF.

This clone turned up a few times. This sequence joins TRBV29-1 and TRBJ1-2; tentatively, D is TRBD1 (6 bases). The CDR3 sequence is 10 residues long. CDR1 SQVTM and CDR2 ANQGSEA come from the germline V gene. The germline V and J ends were trimmed by 7 bases and 6 bases, with 9 bases remaining between them. The CDR3 DNA follows: TGCAGCGCCTGGACAGATGGCTACACCTTC. Its translation is CSAWTDGYTF.